Detailed here is one T cell receptor beta chain. These data come from a study of shared T cell receptors in the human thymus. Repertoires were generated with immunoSEQ multiplex PCR, while TCRdb's copy carries only in-frame clones and drops some. The sample lists about 380,000 clones; 95% were seen once. V was clipped by 6 bases and J by 3 bases; unmatched bases: 4. This CDR3 contains 14 residues. Germline loops: CDR1 LNHDA, CDR2 SQIVND (reference sequence). The sample comprised thymocytes. The rearrangement joins TRBV19 to TRBJ2-1; 8 bases are a match to TRBD1. The origin of this receptor is a human donor. CDR3 DNA sequence: TGTGCCAGTAGCGGGGGACAGGACTACAATGAGCAGTTCTTC. This codes for CASSGGQDYNEQFF.